This T cell receptor (beta chain) is drawn from a study of blood T cells in healthy people across ages. In the study overall: The capture of about one barcoded beta molecule per two T cells was achieved by template switching.

Combining a sample-barcoded 5' primer with a J-beta primer mix, a second PCR ran for 7 to 11 cycles. From the 5' RACE reads, TCRdb called clonotypes with MiXCR, one entry per CDR3 protein. This sample carries 590,000 or so distinct CDR3 sequences, about 28% of them seen once, and the ten largest clones take more than 15%. Donors were healthy Caucasian individuals from Russia aged roughly 6 to 90. In its sample, this clonotype was seen a few times. The antigen is unknown. The germline V gene encodes CDR1 PRHDT and CDR2 FYEKMQ (reference sequence). The length of the CDR3 is 16 residues. Trimming pared 4 bases from V and 0 bases from J, leaving 16 bases between. Study results and caveats: It was held that diversity estimates obtained from one million T cells represented underestimates.

The rearrangement links TRBV13 to TRBJ2-7; D is perhaps TRBD2 (6 bases). Sequencing was carried out using blood. The receptor comes from an elderly woman in good health. CDR3 DNA: TGTGCCAGCAGCTCGAGATTGCGGGGTTACTCCTACGAGCAGTACTTC. Residues: CASSSRLRGYSYEQYF.